This T cell receptor beta chain came from a study of blood T cell repertoires in COVID-19. About the study: Samples of COVID-19 (acute and convalescent) were obtained from the United States, Italy and Spain. The analysed material was cDNA or gDNA that came from T cells, B-cell-depleted T cells, or PBMCs.

V gave up 1 base and J gave up 0 bases, with 6 bases separating them. Per germline, CDR1 SGHAT and CDR2 FQNNGV. The CDR3 covers 14 residues. The authors' processing: Estimates of nucleated cell counts were drawn from the amplification of reference gene primers. The method was immunoSEQ multiplex PCR; TCRdb's version includes in-frame clones alone and lacks a portion of them. The V and J calls and clone size were taken over from that table, and D and trimming were inferred from the DNA. Of a few hundred thousand clones listed, 85% are singletons. V usage is TRBV11-2 and J usage is TRBJ1-1; D gene unclear. The TCR sequence derives from a woman aged 18-30 years with acute or convalescent COVID-19. The sample consisted of peripheral blood. CDR3 sequence: CASSLAAVNTEAFF. CDR3 nucleotides: TGTGCCAGCAGCTTAGCCGCGGTGAACACTGAAGCTTTCTTT.